The 17 T cell receptor beta chains reported below all come from one sample, sequenced in a study of Graves' ophthalmopathy and Graves' hyperthyroidism. RNA transcripts were the template, and TCR beta CDR3 regions were amplified from them. After a first-round RT-PCR with HTBI primers, a second-round multiplex PCR was run. TCRdb itself ran the multiplex PCR reads through MiXCR, one entry per CDR3 protein. Of hundreds of thousands of distinct CDR3 sequences in the sample, over 40% were seen once. The sequencing sample was made of peripheral blood. These receptor sequences come from an adult man with Graves' ophthalmopathy.

The chain has TRBV28 and TRBJ2-5; no firm D call. CDR3 length: 14 residues. Germline V CDR1 and CDR2: MDHEN, SYDVKM. The V end lost 6 bases, the J end lost 2 bases, and 13 bases lay between the germline ends. DNA of the CDR3: TGTGCCAGCAGCCCCCCCGAGCAGCAAGAGACCCAGTACTTC. It is translated as CASSPPEQQETQYF.

Regarding this clonotype: Its ends do not fully match the called genes, so a read error is possible. The V and J genes are TRBV9 and TRBJ1-2; perhaps TRBD1 as D (6 bases). The CDR3 loop spans 14 amino acids. CDR1 and CDR2 (germline): SGDLS, YYNGEE. The DNA for the CDR3 is TGTACCAGCAGCCAAGGGGGGACCGACTATGGCTACACCTTC. Translating gives CTSSQGGTDYGYTF.

This clonotype was counted only a few times. This chain links TRBV5-5 with TRBJ2-7; D unresolved. The CDR3 is made up of 15 amino acids. Trimming stripped 0 bases from V and 6 bases from J, with 16 bases between. From germline, CDR1 is SGHKS and CDR2 YYEKEE (reference sequence). The CDR3 sequence: CASSLGATATGEQYF. The CDR3 DNA is TGTGCCAGCAGCTTGGGTGCCACAGCGACGGGCGAGCAGTACTTC.

Ten or more counts support this clonotype. The V gene is TRBV6-6, the J gene TRBJ1-1, with D perhaps TRBD1 (5 bases). Trimming left V 2 bases short and J 4 bases short, with 11 bases between. Per the germline V gene, CDR1 is MNHNY and CDR2 is SVGAGI (reference sequence). The CDR3 runs 14 residues. The CDR3 nucleotides are TGTGCCAGCAGTTACCACCTCGGGGGCACTGAAGCTTTCTTT. It translates to CASSYHLGGTEAFF.

The V and J genes are TRBV7-6 and TRBJ1-1; no clear D. This CDR3 is 12 amino acids long. Germline CDR1 and CDR2: SGHVS and FNYEAQ. Trimming took off 1 base at V and 12 bases at J, with 12 bases between the two ends. CDR3: CASSLGAPTTFF. The CDR3 DNA is TGTGCCAGCAGCTTAGGGGCTCCGACAACTTTCTTT.

This clonotype has more than one count but fewer than ten. V usage is TRBV10-3 and J usage is TRBJ1-5; the match to TRBD1 covers 8 bases. V shed 10 bases and J 4 bases; nucleotides not matched to a gene: 9. Germline loops: CDR1 ENHRY, CDR2 SYGVKD. The CDR3 is 14 amino acids. The CDR3 spells CASRQGYHNQPQHF. The CDR3 nucleotides read TGTGCCAGCAGACAGGGGTACCATAATCAGCCCCAGCATTTT.

CDR3 protein: CASSRRRQGATHEQYF. CDR3 nucleotide sequence: TGTGCCAGCAGCCGCCGCCGACAGGGGGCTACCCACGAGCAGTACTTC. V is TRBV2 and J is TRBJ2-7; 10 bases agree with TRBD1. Germline lookup yields CDR1 SNHLY and CDR2 FYNNEI. J was trimmed by 5 bases and V by 6 bases; bases with no gene match: 13. The CDR3 loop spans 16 amino acids. Based on the CDR3 plus reference TRBV2 and TRBJ2-7, the full variable domain is EPEVTQTPSHQVTQMGQEVILRCVPISNHLYFYWYRQILGQKVEFLVSFYNNEISEKSEIFDDQFSVERPDGSNFTLKIRSTKLEDSAMYFCASSRRRQGATHEQYFGPGTRLTVT.

Notes on this clonotype: With a much larger clone just one base away, this may be a read error. The gene calls are TRBV7-9 and TRBJ2-7; D is unresolved. The V end lost 8 bases, the J end lost 6 bases, and 17 bases lay between the germline ends. The V gene's germline CDR1 is SEHNR and CDR2 FQNEAQ (reference sequence). CDR3 length: 13 residues. DNA for the CDR3: TGTGCCAGCGGCCCCGGGCCTCTAGTCGAGCAGTACTTC. Protein: CASGPGPLVEQYF.

This clonotype has more than one count but fewer than ten. The chain combines TRBV6-5 with TRBJ2-7, with D perhaps matching TRBD1 or TRBD2 (6 bases each). CDR3 length: 15 amino acids. The V end was cut by 2 bases, the J end by 6 bases, with 17 bases between. Germline CDR1 and CDR2: MNHEY and SVGAGI. The CDR3 nucleotides read TGTGCCAGCAGTTACATGGGTAGAGGGGGAGGCGAGCAGTACTTC. This codes for CASSYMGRGGGEQYF.

The chain links TRBV7-8 to TRBJ1-1, with 7 nucleotides matching TRBD1. V lost 11 bases to trimming and J lost 3 bases; unmatched junction nucleotides: 9. Germline CDR1 SGHVS, CDR2 FQNEAQ. The CDR3 runs 13 residues. In DNA, the CDR3 is TGTGCCTACCAAACCAGGGGGTACACTGAAGCTTTCTTT. It yields the protein CAYQTRGYTEAFF.

CDR3 region: CASSLPGYTGELFF. The CDR3, as DNA: TGTGCCAGCAGCTTGCCAGGGTACACCGGGGAGCTGTTTTTT. V is TRBV7-8 and J is TRBJ2-2, with a tentative D call TRBD1 (5 bases). The CDR3 is 14 amino acids. Trimming removed 3 bases at V and 3 bases at J, with 8 bases between. Germline CDR1 is SGHVS and CDR2 is FQNEAQ.

The chain combines TRBV5-6 with TRBJ2-7; D is unresolved. The CDR3 extends over 14 amino acids. Germline values: CDR1 SGHDT, CDR2 YYEEEE. The V end lost 4 bases, the J end lost 3 bases, and 14 bases lay between the germline ends. The CDR3 bases are TGTGCCAGCAGCCCAACCCCAGGATACTACGAGCAGTACTTC. Translation gives CASSPTPGYYEQYF.

This clonotype was observed a few times. This sequence joins TRBV5-1 and TRBJ2-2; maybe TRBD2 (5 bases). The germline V gene encodes CDR1 SGHRS and CDR2 YFSETQ. The CDR3 spans 15 residues. V was shortened by 4 bases and J by 0 bases, with 10 bases between the two germline ends. In nucleotides, the CDR3 is TGCGCCAGCAGCCCTCGGGGTTCGAACACCGGGGAGCTGTTTTTT. Encoded protein: CASSPRGSNTGELFF.

This clonotype was counted at least ten times. The J gene is TRBJ2-5, the V gene TRBV29-1, with 9 bases matching TRBD2. V gave up 7 bases and J gave up 8 bases; unmatched junction bases: 14. This CDR3 region has 14 residues. CDR1 is SQVTM and CDR2 is ANQGSEA in the germline V gene. CDR3 protein: CSARGRRGGLTQYF. For the CDR3, the DNA is TGCAGCGCCCGAGGACGGCGGGGGGGATTAACCCAGTACTTC.

The chain recombines TRBV29-1 with TRBJ2-7; 7 bases agree with TRBD1. The CDR3 runs 11 residues. Trimming at V came to 7 bases and at J to 6 bases, leaving 6 bases not matched to a gene. From germline, CDR1 is SQVTM and CDR2 ANQGSEA. In DNA, the CDR3 is TGCAGCGCCTGGACAGGACTCGAGCAGTACTTC. It is translated as CSAWTGLEQYF.

V is TRBV2 and J is TRBJ2-5; D call uncertain. The CDR3 spans 13 residues. Germline CDR1 is SNHLY and CDR2 is FYNNEI. V was trimmed by 5 bases and J by 4 bases, leaving 11 bases between them. The CDR3: CASSSAVLETQYF. DNA for the CDR3: TGTGCCAGCAGTTCGGCAGTCCTAGAGACCCAGTACTTC.

Concerning this clonotype: A clone one base away is much larger, so this may be a read error. The rearrangement uses TRBV20-1 and TRBJ1-2; D uncertain. Germline V gene data show CDR1 as DFQATT and CDR2 as SNEGSKA (reference sequence). Trimming cost V 3 bases and J 5 bases, with 16 bases left between them. There are 14 residues in the CDR3. The CDR3 reads CSASDLLAKYGYTF. CDR3 coding DNA: TGCAGTGCTAGTGATCTCCTTGCGAAATATGGCTACACCTTC.